The 11 T cell receptor beta chains in this list originate from one sample, sequenced in a study of cytomegalovirus exposure and HLA in healthy donors. Vbeta (60) and Jbeta (13) primers were used in the PCR. Here immunoSEQ multiplex PCR was the method, and the copy in TCRdb shows in-frame clones only, minus some. The table shows around 110,000 clones, with around three quarters occurring only once. Sequencing input: PBMCs. Every receptor here comes from a young man in good health and CMV-seropositive.

This clone came up a few times. The V and J genes are TRBV2 and TRBJ1-2, with D perhaps matching TRBD1 (6 bases). The V and J ends lost 7 bases and 4 bases respectively, with 16 bases between them. Germline V gives CDR1 SNHLY, CDR2 FYNNEI. The CDR3 totals 14 residues. DNA for the CDR3: TGTGCCAGCAATATACGACAGGCCACCTATGGCTACACCTTC. It translates to CASNIRQATYGYTF.

The chain links TRBV19 to TRBJ2-7, with TRBD1 identical over 8 bases. V gave up 5 bases and J gave up 3 bases; unmatched junction bases: 6. Germline V gene sequence: CDR1 LNHDA, CDR2 SQIVND (reference sequence). The length of the CDR3 is 14 residues. CDR3 nucleotides: TGTGCCAGTAGTTTTAGACAGGGGAGCTACGAGCAGTACTTC. It is translated as CASSFRQGSYEQYF.

This clone was recorded a few times. The genes are TRBV6-4 and TRBJ2-1; 14 nucleotides match TRBD2. The junction had 5 bases not matched to a gene; V was cut back by 6 bases and J by 4 bases. The CDR3 totals 16 residues. Germline values: CDR1 MRHNA, CDR2 SNTAGT. CDR3 in DNA: TGTGCCAGCAGCCCCCGACTAGCGGGAGGGTACAATGAGCAGTTCTTC. It encodes CASSPRLAGGYNEQFF.

The chain recombines TRBV20-1 with TRBJ1-2, with D hard to call. V was pared by 6 bases and J by 4 bases, with 6 bases between. This CDR3 has 10 residues. Germline values: CDR1 DFQATT, CDR2 SNEGSKA (reference sequence). The CDR3 region is CSALSYGYTF. The CDR3 bases are TGCAGTGCCCTTTCCTATGGCTACACCTTC.

This CDR3 is CASSYDRGYEQYF. Here the CDR3 DNA reads TGTGCCAGCAGCTATGACAGGGGATACGAGCAGTACTTC. The gene calls are TRBV5-6 and TRBJ2-7; 8 nucleotides align to TRBD1. This CDR3 has 13 amino acids. V was pared by 3 bases and J by 4 bases, with 3 bases of the junction left unmatched. In germline, CDR1 is SGHDT, CDR2 YYEEEE.

The chain is built from TRBV9 and TRBJ2-7; TRBD2 matches 7 bases. V was pared by 4 bases and J by 4 bases, with 8 bases of the junction left unmatched. CDR3 length: 14 residues. CDR1 is SGDLS, CDR2 YYNGEE, per germline. The CDR3 DNA follows: TGTGCCAGCAGCTACAACGGACTAGATTACGAGCAGTACTTC. Translating it yields CASSYNGLDYEQYF.

This rearrangement joins TRBV11-1 to TRBJ1-1; 10 bases map to TRBD1. This CDR3 is 16 amino acids long. Germline V gene sequence: CDR1 SGHAT, CDR2 FQDESV (reference sequence). The junction had 12 bases not matched to a gene; V was cut back by 7 bases and J by 4 bases. The CDR3 sequence is CASTSSLTGGLTEAFF. The CDR3 nucleotides read TGTGCCAGCACCTCGTCCCTGACAGGGGGCCTCACTGAAGCTTTCTTT.

V and J are TRBV28 and TRBJ1-1; 9 positions match TRBD1. Germline V CDR1 and CDR2: MDHEN, SYDVKM. There are 15 residues in the CDR3. V shed 6 bases, J shed 4 bases, and the junction held 9 bases outside the gene matches. The CDR3 region is CASSTRTGASTEAFF. CDR3 bases: TGTGCCAGCAGCACAAGGACAGGGGCTAGCACTGAAGCTTTCTTT. The full variable domain, rest sourced from reference TRBV28 and TRBJ1-1, is DVKVTQSSRYLVKRTGEKVFLECVQDMDHENMFWYRQDPGLGLRLIYFSYDVKMKEKGDIPEGYSVSREKKERFSLILESASTNQTSMYLCASSTRTGASTEAFFGQGTRLTVV.

V usage is TRBV9 and J usage is TRBJ2-1; a weak D match, TRBD1 (6 bases). This CDR3 contains 16 residues. V was shortened by 0 bases and J by 8 bases, with 18 bases between the two germline ends. Looked up from germline, CDR1 is SGDLS and CDR2 is YYNGEE. The CDR3 DNA reads TGTGCCAGCAGCGTAGACGGATGGGACAATATGGATGAGCAGTTCTTC. Its protein product is CASSVDGWDNMDEQFF.

The V call is TRBV7-9, the J call TRBJ2-5, with D perhaps matching TRBD2 (5 bases). CDR3 length: 13 residues. Trimming stripped 5 bases from V and 2 bases from J, with 9 bases between. The germline V gene has CDR1 SEHNR and CDR2 FQNEAQ (reference sequence). The CDR3 bases are TGTGCCAGCAGCACAGCGGCACAAGAGACCCAGTACTTC. Translation: CASSTAAQETQYF.

The V and J genes are TRBV11-3 and TRBJ1-2; tentatively, D is TRBD1 (5 bases). This CDR3 contains 13 residues. The germline V gene encodes CDR1 SGHNT and CDR2 YENEEA. Between the trimmed V and J ends, which lost 5 bases and 6 bases, there was a span of 13 bases. In nucleotides, the CDR3 is TGTGCCAGCAGCCCCACAGGTACCCATGGCTACACCTTC. Protein product: CASSPTGTHGYTF. Full variable domain (outside the CDR3, taken from reference TRBV11-3 and TRBJ1-2): EAGVVQSPRYKIIEKKQPVAFWCNPISGHNTLYWYLQNLGQGPELLIRYENEEAVDDSQLPKDRFSAERLKGVDSTLKIQPAELGDSAVYLCASSPTGTHGYTFGSGTRLTVV.